Listed here are 16 T cell receptor beta chains from one sample, sequenced in a study of shared clonotypes between healthy human individuals (dated by TCRdb to between 2020 and 2021). Libraries were constructed by the immunoSEQ multiplex PCR assay. TCRdb's version of the immuneACCESS table is confined to in-frame rearrangements and falls short of the full clone set. An unresolved V gene accounts for under half of the shortfall where checked; the remainder is of unknown origin. The sample includes some 2,000,000 clones, with nearly 97% observed a single time. Of the sample, roughly 0.13% falls within the top ten clones. Sequencing was performed on naive CD4+ T cells sorted from blood. Explained via the paper, the cell subset or site label denotes: CD45RA+ positively selected. All receptors come from a man younger than 35 in good health.

This clone was seen once. This rearrangement joins TRBV6-6 to TRBJ2-7; D possibly matches TRBD1 or TRBD2 (5 bases each). Trimming shortened V by 7 bases and J by 3 bases, and 16 bases separated the two germline ends. The CDR3 is 14 residues long. Germline V CDR1 and CDR2: MNHNY, SVGAGI (reference sequence). CDR3 loop: CASKPPGPDYEQYF. DNA of the CDR3: TGTGCCAGCAAGCCGCCGGGACCAGACTACGAGCAGTACTTC.

The rearrangement uses TRBV5-4 and TRBJ2-5; possible D gene TRBD2, 6 bases. This CDR3 spans 13 amino acids. CDR1 is SGHNT and CDR2 is YYREEE in the germline V gene (reference sequence). The germline V and J ends were trimmed by 3 bases and 4 bases, with 10 bases remaining between them. The CDR3 spells CASSYPGLETQYF. CDR3 in DNA: TGTGCCAGCAGCTATCCGGGACTAGAGACCCAGTACTTC.

Of note for this clone: Since a much larger clone is just one base distant, this may be a read error. This chain links TRBV5-4 with TRBJ1-1; D unresolved. Per the germline V gene, CDR1 is SGHNT and CDR2 is YYREEE (reference sequence). The CDR3 extends over 13 amino acids. V was cut by 4 bases and J by 1 base, with 8 bases left in between. The CDR3 DNA is TGTGCCAGCAGCATAGACGGGAACACTGAAGCTTTCTTT. Its translation is CASSIDGNTEAFF. Filled out from reference TRBV5-4 and TRBJ1-1, the complete variable domain reads ETGVTQSPTHLIKTRGQQVTLRCSSQSGHNTVSWYQQALGQGPQFIFQYYREEENGRGNFPPRFSGLQFPNYSSELNVNALELDDSALYLCASSIDGNTEAFFGQGTRLTVV.

The chain links TRBV9 to TRBJ1-4, with 7 positions matching TRBD1. The germline V gene encodes CDR1 SGDLS and CDR2 YYNGEE. This CDR3 has 14 amino acids. The ends lost 7 bases at V and 1 base at J; junction bases unmatched: 4. The CDR3 DNA is TGTGCCAGCTCTCGACAGGGAACTAATGAAAAACTGTTTTTT. It encodes CASSRQGTNEKLFF. Filled out from reference TRBV9 and TRBJ1-4, the complete variable domain reads DSGVTQTPKHLITATGQRVTLRCSPRSGDLSVYWYQQSLDQGLQFLIQYYNGEERAKGNILERFSAQQFPDLHSELNLSSLELGDSALYFCASSRQGTNEKLFFGSGTQLSVL.

This chain connects TRBV19 to TRBJ2-7; D ambiguous. CDR3 length equals 14 residues. Germline CDR1 LNHDA, CDR2 SQIVND (reference sequence). Trimming left V 1 base short and J 2 bases short, with 9 bases between. CDR3 nucleotides: TGTGCCAGTAGTATAGGGTCTGGGGCCTACGAGCAGTACTTC. Translation gives CASSIGSGAYEQYF. The entire variable domain, with the rest obtained from reference TRBV19 and TRBJ2-7, is as follows: DGGITQSPKYLFRKEGQNVTLSCEQNLNHDAMYWYRQDPGQGLRLIYYSQIVNDFQKGDIAEGYSVSREKKESFPLTVTSAQKNPTAFYLCASSIGSGAYEQYFGPGTRLTVT.

V and J are TRBV19 and TRBJ2-3; 11 bases align to TRBD2. V shed 4 bases and J 4 bases; nucleotides not matched to a gene: 7. CDR1 is LNHDA and CDR2 is SQIVND in the germline V gene (reference sequence). The CDR3 spans 16 residues. The CDR3 DNA reads TGTGCCAGTAGTACACCTAGCGGGGGGCCCCCAGATACGCAGTATTTT. Protein sequence: CASSTPSGGPPDTQYF.

The chain employs TRBV28 and TRBJ1-5; D is unclear. The germline V gene encodes CDR1 MDHEN and CDR2 SYDVKM. The CDR3 totals 12 residues. V shed 3 bases and J shed 7 bases, with 7 bases lying between them. CDR3 loop: CASSFYGQPQHF. Here the CDR3 DNA reads TGTGCCAGCAGTTTCTACGGCCAGCCCCAGCATTTT.

This chain connects TRBV10-3 to TRBJ1-1, with a weak D call TRBD1 (5 bases). From germline, CDR1 is ENHRY and CDR2 SYGVKD. Trimming stripped 6 bases from V and 0 bases from J, with 11 bases between. The CDR3 consists of 14 residues. CDR3 protein: CAISKTEMNTEAFF. The CDR3 coding sequence is TGTGCCATCAGCAAGACAGAAATGAACACTGAAGCTTTCTTT.

The genes are TRBV5-1 and TRBJ2-2, with a weak D call TRBD1 (5 bases). The CDR3 extends over 16 amino acids. The germline gives CDR1 SGHRS, CDR2 YFSETQ. V lost 6 bases to trimming and J lost 7 bases, with 22 bases between them. The chain's CDR3 is CASTYFPVQDVGELFF. In DNA form, the CDR3 reads TGCGCCAGCACCTACTTCCCGGTACAGGATGTCGGGGAGCTGTTTTTT.

The chain couples TRBV18 to TRBJ2-5; D is ambiguous. The CDR3 contains 14 residues. Germline loops: CDR1 KGHSH, CDR2 LQKENI. Trimming removed 0 bases at V and 4 bases at J, with 9 bases between. The CDR3 here is CASSPPNRRETQYF. CDR3 nucleotides: TGTGCCAGCTCACCACCGAATCGGAGAGAGACCCAGTACTTC.

The chain is built from TRBV7-9 and TRBJ2-5, with unresolved D. V was trimmed by 2 bases and J by 2 bases, leaving 9 bases between them. In germline, CDR1 is SEHNR, CDR2 FQNEAQ (reference sequence). This CDR3 spans 14 amino acids. The CDR3 spells CASSLWELQETQYF. The CDR3 bases are TGTGCCAGCAGCTTATGGGAACTACAAGAGACCCAGTACTTC.

This clone was picked up one time. The chain has TRBV5-4 and TRBJ1-2; a weak D match, TRBD1 (5 bases). The germline V and J ends were trimmed by 0 bases and 4 bases, with 16 bases remaining between them. This CDR3 has 16 amino acids. Germline V gene sequence: CDR1 SGHNT, CDR2 YYREEE (reference sequence). CDR3 amino acids: CASSLGDSGRSYGYTF. Written as DNA, the CDR3 is TGTGCCAGCAGCTTGGGCGACTCGGGACGGTCCTATGGCTACACCTTC.

As for this clone: The same CDR3 arises from other DNA sequences in this sample as well. The chain links TRBV5-1 to TRBJ2-3, with 8 positions matching TRBD1. Trimming removed 4 bases from V and 4 bases from J; junction bases left unmatched: 5. CDR3 size: 14 residues. Germline values: CDR1 SGHRS, CDR2 YFSETQ. CDR3 DNA sequence: TGCGCCAGCAGCGCGGACAGGGAGGCAGATACGCAGTATTTT. It is translated as CASSADREADTQYF.

This chain links TRBV29-1 with TRBJ1-1, with unresolved D. Germline loops: CDR1 SQVTM, CDR2 ANQGSEA. Trimming removed 3 bases from V and 0 bases from J, with 11 bases in between. This CDR3 contains 14 residues. In nucleotides, the CDR3 is TGCAGCGTTGAGCGAGCAGGCCTGAACACTGAAGCTTTCTTT. Its protein is CSVERAGLNTEAFF. Combining the CDR3 with reference TRBV29-1 and TRBJ1-1 gives the whole variable domain SAVISQKPSRDICQRGTSLTIQCQVDSQVTMMFWYRQQPGQSLTLIATANQGSEATYESGFVIDKFPISRPNLTFSTLTVSNMSPEDSSIYLCSVERAGLNTEAFFGQGTRLTVV.

The J gene is TRBJ1-2, the V gene TRBV30; a weak D match, TRBD1 (5 bases). The CDR3 spans 12 residues. CDR1 is GTSNPN, CDR2 SVGIG, per germline (reference sequence). V was shortened by 4 bases and J by 7 bases, with 13 bases between the two germline ends. The CDR3: CAWNWGVVGYTF. The CDR3 nucleotides read TGTGCCTGGAATTGGGGGGTGGTTGGCTACACCTTC.

In nucleotides, the CDR3 is TGTGCCAGTCACAAGCAGGCGGCGGGCACCGGGGAGCTGTTTTTT. As protein: CASHKQAAGTGELFF. V and J are TRBV5-4 and TRBJ2-2; a weak D match, TRBD2 (5 bases). V lost 8 bases and J 4 bases, leaving 18 bases between the germline ends. This CDR3 comprises 15 residues. Germline V gives CDR1 SGHNT, CDR2 YYREEE (reference sequence).